This T cell receptor beta chain emerged from a study of shared clonotypes between healthy human individuals. Turning to the study itself: CD4 naive and CD4 memory each took three plates per donor, while CD8 naive took two and CD8 memory one. Study-level results: The authors sampled blood alone, and tissue repertoires likely differ. What rarefaction showed was incomplete sorted-subset sequencing despite large depth. Clonotype sharing among donors likely depends on sequencing depth.

Data came from immunoSEQ multiplex PCR; TCRdb stores just in-frame clones and leaves some out. The sample contains some 2,100,000 clones, about 92% of which appear only once. CDR3 size: 14 residues. V was pared by 11 bases and J by 3 bases, with 12 bases of the junction left unmatched. Germline CDR1 reads SNHLY; CDR2 reads FYNNEI. A note on this clone: Its antigen is unidentified.

Cells designated naive CD8 were CD45RO-negative and were positively selected for CCR7, with terminally differentiated effector memory CD45RA+ cells excluded. The receptor comes from a man younger than 35 in good health. Some clones in this sample may be carry-over from other donors' samples. This chain links TRBV2 with TRBJ2-7, with TRBD1 matching 8 bases. Sequencing was performed on naive CD8+ T cells from PBMCs. The CDR3 loop reads CAVLEGGQGYEQYF. For the CDR3, the DNA is TGTGCCGTCCTGGAGGGTGGACAGGGCTACGAGCAGTACTTC.